Listed below are T cell receptor beta chains from one sample, sequenced in a study of CD4+ T cells in melanoma. The data were produced by immunoSEQ multiplex PCR, yet TCRdb's version contains in-frame clones alone and is incomplete. The sample records over 130,000 clones, around 90% being singletons. Source of these receptors: a human donor with melanoma. Each CDR3 is given with its conserved first and last residue. The D gene is left open where the match is weak. Not all rows give a size; the values are once, few, many and, for expanded clones, a class.

TRBD1,TRBJ1-1,TRBV5-1,.,TGCGCCAGCAGCCCCAGGACAGGGGGTAAGAACACTGAAGCTTTCTTT,CASSPRTGGKNTEAFF
TRBD1,TRBJ2-7,TRBV5-5,.,TGTGCCAGCTGCGAACAGGGGCCCATCTACGAGCAGTACTTC,CASCEQGPIYEQYF
.,TRBJ1-1,TRBV11-2,.,TGTGCCAGCAGCCGGATGGCGGGGGACACTGAAGCTTTCTTT,CASSRMAGDTEAFF
TRBD1,TRBJ1-2,TRBV7-2,.,TGTGCCAGCAGTTCCGGGACAGGGGACAATGGCTACACCTTC,CASSSGTGDNGYTF
TRBD1,TRBJ2-5,TRBV2,.,TGTGCCAGCAACCAAGGGGGGACAGGTGGGGAGACCCAGTACTTC,CASNQGGTGGETQYF
.,TRBJ2-7,TRBV19,.,TGTGCCAGTAGTGTTTTAGCGGCTAGCTCCTACGAGCAGTACTTC,CASSVLAASSYEQYF
.,TRBJ2-1,TRBV14,.,TGTGCCAGCAGCCAATATCCAGGGTCCTCCTACAATGAGCAGTTCTTC,CASSQYPGSSYNEQFF
.,TRBJ2-1,TRBV2,.,TGTGCCAGCAGCCAAATAGAAGCAGCAGGCTCCTACAATGAGCAGTTCTTC,CASSQIEAAGSYNEQFF
.,TRBJ2-7,TRBV7-3,.,TGTGCCAGCAGCCCGGGCCCCAGCTCCTACGAGCAGTACTTC,CASSPGPSSYEQYF
.,TRBJ2-7,TRBV6-1,.,TGTGCCAGCAGTGAAGAGTTAGTCTCCTACGAGCAGTACTTC,CASSEELVSYEQYF
.,TRBJ1-2,TRBV9,.,TGTGCCAGCAGCGTAGCTGAGGCAGTTAACTATGGCTACACCTTC,CASSVAEAVNYGYTF
.,TRBJ2-7,TRBV14,.,TGTGCCAGCAGCCTAGGGGTATCGGGGACCTACGAGCAGTACTTC,CASSLGVSGTYEQYF
.,TRBJ1-3,TRBV5-6,.,TGTGCCAGCAGCTTTGGAAACACCATATATTTT,CASSFGNTIYF
.,TRBJ1-2,TRBV29-1,.,TGCAGCGCGGAGACAGGATTACTCTATGGCTACACCTTC,CSAETGLLYGYTF
.,TRBJ1-1,TRBV18,.,TGTGCCAGCTCACCACCGCCCCGGGGGGGCACTGAAGCTTTCTTT,CASSPPPRGGTEAFF
.,TRBJ2-5,TRBV11-3,.,TGTGCCAGCAGCTCAACAGGGACCCAAGAGACCCAGTACTTC,CASSSTGTQETQYF
.,TRBJ1-2,TRBV30,.,TGTGCCTGGAGTTTGGAAGCTAACTATGGCTACACCTTC,CAWSLEANYGYTF
TRBD2,TRBJ2-3,TRBV27,.,TGTGCCAGCAGTTTAAGTAGCGGGGGGGGAGATACGCAGTATTTT,CASSLSSGGGDTQYF
.,TRBJ1-4,TRBV5-1,.,TGCGCCAGCAGCGTGGGCACGGGGGAAAAACTGTTTTTT,CASSVGTGEKLFF
.,TRBJ1-1,TRBV29-1,.,TGCAGCGTCGAAAAACAGGAAAACACTGAAGCTTTCTTT,CSVEKQENTEAFF
.,TRBJ2-3,TRBV7-9,.,TGTGCCAGCAGCTGGGGGGCAACAGATACGCAGTATTTT,CASSWGATDTQYF
.,TRBJ1-5,TRBV6-5,.,TGTGCCAGCAGCCCCCAAGGGGGAACTCAGCCCCAGCATTTT,CASSPQGGTQPQHF
.,TRBJ1-2,TRBV5-1,.,TGCGCCAGCAGCTTGGGGACACGAGCTAACTATGGCTACACCTTC,CASSLGTRANYGYTF
.,TRBJ2-7,TRBV10-2,.,TGCGCCAGCAGTAAGTCCTCCTACGAGCAGTACTTC,CASSKSSYEQYF
TRBD2,TRBJ2-2,TRBV19,.,TGTGCCACCGCTTCCGCGGGGGGGCCCACCGGGGAGCTGTTTTTT,CATASAGGPTGELFF
TRBD2,TRBJ2-1,TRBV7-9,.,TGTGCCAGCAGCTTTACTAGCGGGGAGCAGTTCTTC,CASSFTSGEQFF
TRBD1,TRBJ2-2,TRBV19,.,TGTGCCAGTAGTATGGACAGGGCCGCCGGGGAGCTGTTTTTT,CASSMDRAAGELFF
.,TRBJ1-1,TRBV30,.,TGTGCCTGGAAGGCGAACACTGAAGCTTTCTTT,CAWKANTEAFF
TRBD1,TRBJ1-1,TRBV30,.,TGTGCCTGGATTGGACAGGGAGGATCTGAAGCTTTCTTT,CAWIGQGGSEAFF
.,TRBJ1-2,TRBV5-6,.,TGTGCCAGCAGCTTGGTGGGCAGCGTCGTCTATGGCTACACCTTC,CASSLVGSVVYGYTF
.,TRBJ1-5,TRBV7-9,.,TGTGCCAGCAGTCCACAGGGATATAGCAATCAGCCCCAGCATTTT,CASSPQGYSNQPQHF
.,TRBJ1-5,TRBV6-5,.,TGTGCCAGCAGTTACTCGCCCAATCAGCCCCAGCATTTT,CASSYSPNQPQHF
.,TRBJ1-2,TRBV27,.,TGTGCCAGCAGTTTCCTTTTCCAGGGTAGTGGGGGTAACTATGGCTACACCTTC,CASSFLFQGSGGNYGYTF
.,TRBJ1-5,TRBV2,once,TGTGCCAGCAGTTTCCGCCCGGGCGAGAATCAGCCCCAGCATTTT,CASSFRPGENQPQHF
.,TRBJ1-2,TRBV6-1,.,TGTGCCAGCAGCCTTGACAGGACTAACTATGGCTACACCTTC,CASSLDRTNYGYTF
.,TRBJ2-2,TRBV27,.,TGTGCCAGCAAAAAACAGCGGGGACAGAACACCGGGGAGCTGTTTTTT,CASKKQRGQNTGELFF
.,TRBJ1-4,TRBV12-2,.,TGTGCAAGTCGCGAAGGAGGCAGACTGTTTTTT,CASREGGRLFF